The sequence of this T cell receptor (beta chain) was determined in a study of blood T cell repertoires in COVID-19. Across the whole study: Spain, Italy and the United States supplied samples that represented acute and convalescent COVID-19. The cDNA or gDNA used as material had been derived from T cells, B-cell-depleted T cells, or PBMCs.

In the original workflow: Reference gene primers were amplified, and this amplification served to estimate nucleated cell counts. The protocol was immunoSEQ multiplex PCR, while the TCRdb copy is restricted to in-frame clones and leaves out a portion. Clone size and the V and J calls come from that table; the DNA yielded D and trimming. The data contain about 150,000 clones, 80% of them seen just once; the ten biggest clones take up roughly 0.52%. The CDR3 spans 18 residues. V lost 1 base and J lost 0, with 17 bases in between. The germline V gene encodes CDR1 MGHRA and CDR2 YSYEKL. Sequenced sample: peripheral blood. This TCR derives from a man in his sixties with acute or convalescent COVID-19. V is TRBV4-1 and J is TRBJ2-3, with D perhaps matching TRBD1 (5 bases). CDR3 sequence (DNA): TGCGCCAGCAGCCAAGCCCCCTTGGCAGGGCTTAGCACAGATACGCAGTATTTT. Translation gives CASSQAPLAGLSTDTQYF.